What follows is one T cell receptor beta chain and its context. As yet, its antigen is unknown. The source of the sample is a study of T cell responses to AZD1222 COVID-19 vaccine. Overall study results and limits: Epitopes outside B.1.351 and B.1.1.7 mutated regions reportedly drew nearly half of spike TCRs. Along spike, vaccine-associated CD4 TCRs were found throughout, with dominance at 160-218 and 743-854. White British ancestry dominated among donors, who included more females, and clonal diversity was possibly underestimated.

Data came from immunoSEQ multiplex PCR; TCRdb stores just in-frame clones and leaves some out. The table lists roughly 100,000 clones, 89% of them singletons. Germline values: CDR1 GTSNPN, CDR2 SVGIG (reference sequence). Trimming cost V 2 bases and J 4 bases; bases outside gene matches: 7. The length of the CDR3 is 14 residues. This clonotype was obtained from an adult in good health. The chain has TRBV30 and TRBJ1-1; TRBD1 agrees at 7 bases. The sequencing here drew on peripheral blood, taken on day 0 of AZD1222 vaccination. CDR3 in DNA: TGTGCCTGGAGTAAGACAGGGTGGGGCACTGAAGCTTTCTTT. Its translation: CAWSKTGWGTEAFF.